The rows below give T cell receptor beta chains drawn from one sample of a study of early T cells in non-severe SARS-CoV-2 infection. One entry per CDR3 protein, called by TCRdb with MiXCR from the 5' RACE reads. The sample records 30,000 to 35,000 distinct CDR3 sequences, roughly 7.2% being singletons. The sample comprised whole blood. Receptors were obtained from an adult who was a healthcare worker with PCR-confirmed SARS-CoV-2 infection or an uninfected control (not recorded which). CDR3s include the opening cysteine and the closing phenylalanine or tryptophan. A D gene is named only where the DNA matches it firmly. Clone size is shown for a subset of rows, as once, few, many or a class of expanded clone.

D gene,J gene,clone size,V gene,CDR3 DNA,CDR3 protein
TRBD2,TRBJ2-3,many,TRBV20-1,TGCAGTGGGTTGACTAGCGGCACAGATACGCAGTATTTT,CSGLTSGTDTQYF
TRBD1,TRBJ2-5,many,TRBV5-1,TGCGCCAGCAGAACGGACAGGTTCGAGACCCAGTACTTC,CASRTDRFETQYF
TRBD2,TRBJ2-1,many,TRBV28,TGTGCCAGCGGGACTAGCGGATACAATGAGCAGTTCTTC,CASGTSGYNEQFF
TRBD2,TRBJ2-1,.,TRBV5-1,TGCGCCAGCAGTCCCGGGACTAGCGGAGATGAGCAGTTCTTC,CASSPGTSGDEQFF
.,TRBJ2-1,many,TRBV10-3,TGTGCCATCAGTGAAGGACTACCCTCCTACAATGAGCAGTTCTTC,CAISEGLPSYNEQFF
.,TRBJ2-7,few,TRBV7-2,TGTGCCAGCAGCTTAGTTAGCGCCCCGAGCTACGAGCAGTACTTC,CASSLVSAPSYEQYF
TRBD1,TRBJ2-5,many,TRBV7-2,TGTGCCAGCAGCATGTCCGGGACAGGGTTCCAAGAGACCCAGTACTTC,CASSMSGTGFQETQYF
TRBD1,TRBJ1-1,few,TRBV7-7,TGTGCCAGCAGCTCAGGACAGGGGGCGCCCAGAGAAGCTTTCTTT,CASSSGQGAPREAFF
TRBD2,TRBJ2-3,few,TRBV6-1,TGTGCCAGCAGCCCCATCGGGGGACTAGGCTCTAGCACAGATACGCAGTATTTT,CASSPIGGLGSSTDTQYF
.,TRBJ1-1,many,TRBV3-1,TGTGCCAGCAGCCAAGACAGTGGCGGGACTGAAGCTTTCTTT,CASSQDSGGTEAFF
.,TRBJ2-5,few,TRBV10-1,TGCGCCAGCAGTGGGACGGCCGCCGGATCAAGAGAGACCCAGTACTTC,CASSGTAAGSRETQYF
.,TRBJ1-4,many,TRBV4-3,TGCGCCAGCAGCCAACGGACAGTGATGTTTTTT,CASSQRTVMFF
.,TRBJ2-7,many,TRBV7-2,TGTGCCAGCAGCCAGAGGACTACTGCCAAGTTTAGGGAGTCCTACGAGCAGTACTTC,CASSQRTTAKFRESYEQYF
.,TRBJ1-1,few,TRBV12-3/TRBV12-4,TGTGCCAGCAGTTTGAAGGGAACCACTGAAGCTTTCTTT,CASSLKGTTEAFF
TRBD1,TRBJ1-2,few,TRBV7-9,TGTGCCAGCAGCATCCAGGGGGAGGGTGGCTACACCTTC,CASSIQGEGGYTF
.,TRBJ2-2,.,TRBV6-6,TGTGCCAGCAGGAAGAACACCGGGGAGCTGTTTTTT,CASRKNTGELFF
TRBD2,TRBJ2-1,many,TRBV30,TGTGCCTGGAGTAGGGGACTGGCGGGAGGGGCTGGCGAGCAGTTCTTC,CAWSRGLAGGAGEQFF
TRBD1,TRBJ2-2,few,TRBV7-2,TGTGCCAGCAGCTTAGTCTTTGGACAGGGGTACACCGGGGAGCTGTTTTTT,CASSLVFGQGYTGELFF
.,TRBJ1-1,many,TRBV11-2,TGTGCCAGCAGCTTAGCATCCGTTAGGGAAACTGAAGCTTTCTTT,CASSLASVRETEAFF
.,TRBJ2-7,few,TRBV6-5,TGTGCCAGCAGTTACTCGCCGGACAGCGGACCGGACGAGCAGTACTTC,CASSYSPDSGPDEQYF
TRBD1,TRBJ1-5,many,TRBV20-1,TGCAGTGCTAGAGGGGACAGGGGTCAGCCCCAGCATTTT,CSARGDRGQPQHF
.,TRBJ2-4,many,TRBV18,TGTGCCAGCTCACCGGAAGGACCGAGACTGTTAGCCAAAAACATTCAGTACTTC,CASSPEGPRLLAKNIQYF
.,TRBJ2-5,many,TRBV6-2/TRBV6-3,TGTGCCAGCACGACCACTGAGACCCAGTACTTC,CASTTTETQYF
.,TRBJ2-6,many,TRBV5-1,TGCGCCAGCAGCTTAGAGGCGGGACTGCTATCTGGGGCCAACGTCCTGACTTTC,CASSLEAGLLSGANVLTF
.,TRBJ2-4,many,TRBV27,TGTGCCAGCAGTTTGTCAGACGGACTATCCAAAAACATTCAGTACTTC,CASSLSDGLSKNIQYF
TRBD2,TRBJ2-3,many,TRBV20-1,TGCAGTGCTAGAGACACTAGCGGGAGGGCCGTAGATACGCAGTATTTT,CSARDTSGRAVDTQYF
TRBD1,TRBJ1-3,many,TRBV6-6,TGTGCCAGCAGACCGGCCGGGACAGGGTCTGGAAACACCATATATTTT,CASRPAGTGSGNTIYF
.,TRBJ1-1,few,TRBV11-2,TGTGCCAGCAGCTTATTAGGGGGAGAGACTGAAGCTTTCTTT,CASSLLGGETEAFF
.,TRBJ2-3,many,TRBV20-1,TGCAGTGCCCTAAGGGGAGATACGCAGTATTTT,CSALRGDTQYF
.,TRBJ2-3,many,TRBV5-1,TGCGCCAGCAGCCCCCATGGGCACACACAGGATACGCAGTATTTT,CASSPHGHTQDTQYF
.,TRBJ2-7,.,TRBV30,TGTGCCTGGAGTGCAGCCGGGACTTCCGTGGAGCAGTACTTC,CAWSAAGTSVEQYF
.,TRBJ1-6,many,TRBV20-1,TGCAGTGCCAGGGGCCTTGGGGGGAGCGATTCACCCCTCCACTTT,CSARGLGGSDSPLHF
TRBD2,TRBJ2-7,medium-sized,TRBV20-1,TGCAGTGCTAGGGGGACTAGCGTAGACTACGAGCAGTACTTC,CSARGTSVDYEQYF
.,TRBJ1-2,many,TRBV29-1,TGCAGCGTTCCCAGGGTTGTAGGGGATGGCTACACCTTC,CSVPRVVGDGYTF
.,TRBJ2-2,few,TRBV11-2,TGTGCCAGCAGCTTTGGGACACCGGCCGGGGAGCTGTTTTTT,CASSFGTPAGELFF
.,TRBJ2-7,many,TRBV7-3,TGTGCCAGCAGCTTACGGCCGGGGATCGACGAGCAGTACTTC,CASSLRPGIDEQYF
.,TRBJ2-7,few,TRBV3-1,TGTGCCAGCAGCCAAGAGAGGGAGGCCCCCTACGAGCAGTACTTC,CASSQEREAPYEQYF
.,TRBJ1-1,many,TRBV12-3/TRBV12-4,TGTGCCAGCAGTTTGGAGGTCGTAGGGACTGAAGCTTTCTTT,CASSLEVVGTEAFF
.,TRBJ2-1,many,TRBV11-1,TGTGCCAGCAGCTTAGCGGCGGGCTCCTACAATGAGCAGTTCTTC,CASSLAAGSYNEQFF
TRBD1,TRBJ2-3,many,TRBV9,TGTGCCAGCAGCCGAACCGGACAGGGGGGCACAGATACGCAGTATTTT,CASSRTGQGGTDTQYF
TRBD1,TRBJ2-1,many,TRBV7-2,TGTGCCAGCAGCTTATCAGGGGGTAATCACAATGAGCAGTTCTTC,CASSLSGGNHNEQFF
.,TRBJ2-7,many,TRBV3-1,TGTGCCAGCAGCCAGAGCTCCTACGAGCAGTACTTC,CASSQSSYEQYF
TRBD1,TRBJ2-7,many,TRBV6-2/TRBV6-3,TGTGCCAGCAGTCTCACCGGGACAGGGACCTCCTACGAGCAGTACTTC,CASSLTGTGTSYEQYF
TRBD2,TRBJ2-3,many,TRBV5-1,TGCGCCAGCAGCCACGGACTAGTCACAGATACGCAGTATTTT,CASSHGLVTDTQYF
.,TRBJ2-5,many,TRBV6-1,TGTGCCAGCAGTGCTTCGACTGGGGGGTGGGAGACCCAGTACTTC,CASSASTGGWETQYF
.,TRBJ1-1,many,TRBV6-6,TGTGCCAGCAGTACAAGGGCGAACACTGAAGCTTTCTTT,CASSTRANTEAFF
TRBD2,TRBJ2-1,many,TRBV12-3/TRBV12-4,TGTGCCAGCAGTCCGAACCCGGGACTAGCGGGTAATGAGCAGTTCTTC,CASSPNPGLAGNEQFF
.,TRBJ2-5,.,TRBV11-2,TGTGCCAGCAGCTTCATTAAAGAGACCCAGTACTTC,CASSFIKETQYF
.,TRBJ1-1,many,TRBV27,TGTGCCAGCAGTTTTTCAAACACAGGGAACACTGAAGCTTTCTTT,CASSFSNTGNTEAFF
TRBD2,TRBJ2-7,few,TRBV7-8,TGTGCCAGCAGCCCCAGAGGAGGGCTAGCGGACGAGCAGTACTTC,CASSPRGGLADEQYF
TRBD1,TRBJ2-6,many,TRBV20-1,TGCAGTGCTAGAGTACCTGGACAGGGGGCGTACTCTGGGGCCAACGTCCTGACTTTC,CSARVPGQGAYSGANVLTF
.,TRBJ2-1,medium-sized,TRBV11-2,TGTGCCAGCAGCGGGACGGGCAATGAGCAGTTCTTC,CASSGTGNEQFF
TRBD2,TRBJ2-3,many,TRBV7-9,TGTGCCACCGGGGGGGGACACTCCGCAGGGGATACGCAGTATTTT,CATGGGHSAGDTQYF
.,TRBJ2-7,few,TRBV20-1,TGCAGTGCTAGAGATCTGCCGGACAGCCCCTACGAGCAGTACTTC,CSARDLPDSPYEQYF